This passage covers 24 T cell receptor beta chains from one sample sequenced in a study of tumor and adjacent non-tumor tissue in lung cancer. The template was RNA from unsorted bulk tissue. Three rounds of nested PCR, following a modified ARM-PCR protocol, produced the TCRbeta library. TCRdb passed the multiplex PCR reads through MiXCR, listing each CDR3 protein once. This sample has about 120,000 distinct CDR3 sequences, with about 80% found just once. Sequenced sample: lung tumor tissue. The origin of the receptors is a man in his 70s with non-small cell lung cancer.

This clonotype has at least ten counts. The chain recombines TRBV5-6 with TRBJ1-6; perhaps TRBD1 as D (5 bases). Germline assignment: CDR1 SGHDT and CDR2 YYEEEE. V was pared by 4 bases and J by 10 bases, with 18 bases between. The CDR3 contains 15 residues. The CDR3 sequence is CASSPVTAGGSPLHF. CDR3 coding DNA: TGTGCCAGCAGCCCGGTGACAGCGGGGGGATCACCCCTCCACTTT.

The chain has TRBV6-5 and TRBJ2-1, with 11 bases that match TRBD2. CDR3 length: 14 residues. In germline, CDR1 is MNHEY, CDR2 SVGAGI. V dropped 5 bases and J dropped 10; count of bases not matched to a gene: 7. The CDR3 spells CASSGGLAGSEQFF. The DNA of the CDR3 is TGTGCCAGCAGTGGAGGACTAGCGGGCAGCGAGCAGTTCTTC.

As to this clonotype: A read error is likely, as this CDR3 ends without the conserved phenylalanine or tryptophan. This chain's CDR3 is CASIQDTSGRYNDQFL. The CDR3 DNA reads TGCGCCAGCATCCAGGATACTAGCGGGAGGTATAATGATCAGTTCCTC. V is TRBV4-3 and J is TRBJ2-1; 12 positions match TRBD2. The CDR3 has 16 residues. CDR1 is LGHNA and CDR2 is YSLEER in the germline V gene.

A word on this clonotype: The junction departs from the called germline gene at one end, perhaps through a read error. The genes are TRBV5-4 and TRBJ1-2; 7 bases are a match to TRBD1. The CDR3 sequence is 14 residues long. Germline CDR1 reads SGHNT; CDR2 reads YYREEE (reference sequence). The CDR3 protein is CANSGENRGEGYSF. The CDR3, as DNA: TGTGCCAACAGCGGAGAAAACAGGGGTGAAGGCTACTCCTTC.

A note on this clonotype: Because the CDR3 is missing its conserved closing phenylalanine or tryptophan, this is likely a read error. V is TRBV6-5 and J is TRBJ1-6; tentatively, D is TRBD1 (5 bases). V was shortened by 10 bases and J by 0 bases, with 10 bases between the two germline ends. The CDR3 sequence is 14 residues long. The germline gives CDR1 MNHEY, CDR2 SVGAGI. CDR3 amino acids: CATKGASYNSPLHL. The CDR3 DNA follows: TGTGCCACCAAAGGGGCCTCCTATAATTCACCCCTCCACCTT.

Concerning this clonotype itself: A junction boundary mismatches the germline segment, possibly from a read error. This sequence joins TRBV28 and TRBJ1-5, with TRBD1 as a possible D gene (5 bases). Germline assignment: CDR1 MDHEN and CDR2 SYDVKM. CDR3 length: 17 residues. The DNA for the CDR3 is TGTACCAGCAGTTATACCGACAGTCCGATTAGTAATCAGCCCCAGCATTTT. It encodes CTSSYTDSPISNQPQHF. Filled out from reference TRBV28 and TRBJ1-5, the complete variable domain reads DVKVTQSSRYLVKRTGEKVFLECVQDMDHENMFWYRQDPGLGLRLIYFSYDVKMKEKGDIPEGYSVSREKKERFSLILESASTNQTSMYLCTSSYTDSPISNQPQHFGDGTRLSIL.

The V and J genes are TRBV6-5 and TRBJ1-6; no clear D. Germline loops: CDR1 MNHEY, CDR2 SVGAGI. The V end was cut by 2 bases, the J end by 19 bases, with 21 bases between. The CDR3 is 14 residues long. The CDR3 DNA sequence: TGTGCCAGCAGTTACAGCTCCTATAATTCACCCCCACACTTT. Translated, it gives CASSYSSYNSPPHF.

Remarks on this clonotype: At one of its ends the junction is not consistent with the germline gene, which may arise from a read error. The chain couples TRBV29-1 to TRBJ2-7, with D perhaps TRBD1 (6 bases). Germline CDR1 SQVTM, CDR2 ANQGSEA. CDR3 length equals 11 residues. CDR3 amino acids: CSVCTGPEQHF. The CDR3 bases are TGCAGCGTCTGTACAGGGCCCGAGCAGCACTTC.

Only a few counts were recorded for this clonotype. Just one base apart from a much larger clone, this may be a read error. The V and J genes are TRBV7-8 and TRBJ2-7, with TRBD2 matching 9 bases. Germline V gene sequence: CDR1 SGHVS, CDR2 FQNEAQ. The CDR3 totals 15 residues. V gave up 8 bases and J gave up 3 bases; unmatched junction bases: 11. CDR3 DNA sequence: TGTGCCAGCGTATCCAGGACTAGCGTCATCTACGAGCAGTACTTC. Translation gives CASVSRTSVIYEQYF.

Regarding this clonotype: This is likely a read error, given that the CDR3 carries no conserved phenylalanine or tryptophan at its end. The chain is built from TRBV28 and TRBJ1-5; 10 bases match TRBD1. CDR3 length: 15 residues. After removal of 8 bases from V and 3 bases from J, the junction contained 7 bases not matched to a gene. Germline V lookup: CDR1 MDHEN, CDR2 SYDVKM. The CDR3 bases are TGTGCCAGCGGGGGGACAGGGGAGGACAATCAGCCCCAGCATCTT. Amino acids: CASGGTGEDNQPQHL.

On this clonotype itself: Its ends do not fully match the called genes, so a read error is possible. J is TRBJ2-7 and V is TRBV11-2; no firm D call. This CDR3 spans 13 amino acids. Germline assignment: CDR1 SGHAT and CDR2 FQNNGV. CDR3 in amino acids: CASSHWTERKHYF. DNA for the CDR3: TGTGCAAGCAGCCATTGGACCGAGCGCAAGCACTACTTC. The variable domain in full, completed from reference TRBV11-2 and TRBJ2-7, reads EAGVAQSPRYKIIEKRQSVAFWCNPISGHATLYWYQQILGQGPKLLIQFQNNGVVDDSQLPKDRFSAERLKGVDSTLKIQPAKLEDSAVYLCASSHWTERKHYFGPGTRLTVT.

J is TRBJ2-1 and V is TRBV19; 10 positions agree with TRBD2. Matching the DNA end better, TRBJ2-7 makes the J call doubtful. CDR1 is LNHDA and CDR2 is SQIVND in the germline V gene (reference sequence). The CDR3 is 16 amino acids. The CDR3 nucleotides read TGTGCCAGTAGTTTTACAAGCGGGAGGGCCTCCAATGAGCAGTACTTC. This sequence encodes CASSFTSGRASNEQYF.

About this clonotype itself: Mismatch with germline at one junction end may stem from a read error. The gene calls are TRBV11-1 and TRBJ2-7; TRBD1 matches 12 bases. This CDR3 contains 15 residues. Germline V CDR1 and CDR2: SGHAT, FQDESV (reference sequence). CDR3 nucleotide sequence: TGTGCCAGCAGTCTATCGGGACAGGGGGCCTACGAGCTGTATTTC. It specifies CASSLSGQGAYELYF.

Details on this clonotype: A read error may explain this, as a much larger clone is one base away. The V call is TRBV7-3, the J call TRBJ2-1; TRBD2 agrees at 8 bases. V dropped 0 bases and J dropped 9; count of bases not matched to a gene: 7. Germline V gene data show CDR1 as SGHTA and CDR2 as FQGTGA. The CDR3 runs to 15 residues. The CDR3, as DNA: TGTGCCAGCAGCTTAACAGGACTAGCAGATACTGAGCAGTTCTTC. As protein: CASSLTGLADTEQFF.

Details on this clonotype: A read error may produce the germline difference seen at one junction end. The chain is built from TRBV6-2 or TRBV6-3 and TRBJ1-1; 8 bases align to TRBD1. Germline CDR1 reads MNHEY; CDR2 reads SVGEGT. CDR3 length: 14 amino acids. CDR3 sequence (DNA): TGTGTCAGCAAGATACAGGGGGTGTACACTGAAGCTTTCTTT. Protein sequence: CVSKIQGVYTEAFF.

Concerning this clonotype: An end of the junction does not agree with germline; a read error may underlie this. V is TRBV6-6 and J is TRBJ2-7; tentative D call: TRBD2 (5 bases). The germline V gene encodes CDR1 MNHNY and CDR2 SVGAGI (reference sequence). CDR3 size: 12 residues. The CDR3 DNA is TGTGCCTGCAGCACGGGGTCCTACAAGCAGTACTTC. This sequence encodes CACSTGSYKQYF.

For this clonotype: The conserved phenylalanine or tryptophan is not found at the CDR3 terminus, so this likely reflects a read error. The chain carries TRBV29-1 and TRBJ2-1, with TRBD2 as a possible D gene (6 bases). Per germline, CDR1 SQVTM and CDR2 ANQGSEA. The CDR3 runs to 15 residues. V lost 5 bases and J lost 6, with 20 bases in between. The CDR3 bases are TGCAGCGTTCCCAAGACAAACGGGAGTCCCAATGAGCAGTTCTTG. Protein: CSVPKTNGSPNEQFL.

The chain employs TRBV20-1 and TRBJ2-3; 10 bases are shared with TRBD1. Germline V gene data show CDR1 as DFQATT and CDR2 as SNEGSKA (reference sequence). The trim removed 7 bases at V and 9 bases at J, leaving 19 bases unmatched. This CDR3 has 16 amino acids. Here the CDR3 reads CSVETGTGAYTNTQYF. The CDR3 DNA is TGCAGTGTTGAGACCGGGACAGGGGCTTACACAAACACGCAGTATTTT.

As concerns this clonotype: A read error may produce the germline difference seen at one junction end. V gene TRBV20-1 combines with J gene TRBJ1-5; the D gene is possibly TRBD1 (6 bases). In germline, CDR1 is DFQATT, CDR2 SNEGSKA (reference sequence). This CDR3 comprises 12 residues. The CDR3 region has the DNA TGCAATGCTACACAGGGTGATCAGCCCCAGCATTTT. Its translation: CNATQGDQPQHF.

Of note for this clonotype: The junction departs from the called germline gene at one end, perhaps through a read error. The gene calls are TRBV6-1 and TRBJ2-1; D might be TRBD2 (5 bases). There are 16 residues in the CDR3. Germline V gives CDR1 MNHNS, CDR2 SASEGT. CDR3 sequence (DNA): TGTGTCAGCAGTGGTCCCCGCGGGTTAACCTACAATGAGCAGTTTTTC. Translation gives CVSSGPRGLTYNEQFF.

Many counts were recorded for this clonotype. The CDR3 nucleotides are TGCAGTGCTGGTTCGGGGGCACACACCGGGGAGCTGTTTTTT. It yields the protein CSAGSGAHTGELFF. The gene calls are TRBV20-1 and TRBJ2-2; D tentatively reads TRBD1 or TRBD2 (6 bases each). Germline V lookup: CDR1 DFQATT, CDR2 SNEGSKA (reference sequence). Trimming shortened V by 5 bases and J by 3 bases, and 13 bases separated the two germline ends. The CDR3 has 14 amino acids.

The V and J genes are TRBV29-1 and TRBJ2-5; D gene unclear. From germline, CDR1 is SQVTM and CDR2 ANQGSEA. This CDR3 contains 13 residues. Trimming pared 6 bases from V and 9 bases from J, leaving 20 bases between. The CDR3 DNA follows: TGCAGCGTGGCCGACGGGTTCCAAGTGGCCCAGTACTTC. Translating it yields CSVADGFQVAQYF.

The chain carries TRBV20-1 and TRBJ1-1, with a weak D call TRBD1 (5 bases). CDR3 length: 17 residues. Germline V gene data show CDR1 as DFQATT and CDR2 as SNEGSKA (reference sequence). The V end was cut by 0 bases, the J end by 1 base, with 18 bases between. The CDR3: CSARDCEIGDSNTEAFF. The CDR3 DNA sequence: TGCAGTGCTAGAGATTGCGAGATAGGGGACTCGAACACTGAAGCTTTCTTT.

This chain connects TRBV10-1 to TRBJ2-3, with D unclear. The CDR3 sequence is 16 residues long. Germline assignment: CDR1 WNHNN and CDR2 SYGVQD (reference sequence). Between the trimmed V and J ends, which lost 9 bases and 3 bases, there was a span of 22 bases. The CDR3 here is CASTEGNGPSTDTQYF. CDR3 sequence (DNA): TGCGCCAGTACCGAAGGGAACGGACCATCAACAGATACGCAGTATTTT.